The source of this TCR beta chain is a study of cytotoxic CD8 clonotypes in ibrutinib-treated CLL. Study conclusions and caveats: Public clonotypes occurred uncommonly; on treatment, they contracted or remained stable.

This CDR3 contains 14 residues. CDR1 and CDR2 from the germline V gene are SSHAT and FNYEAQ (reference sequence). Profiling relied on immunoSEQ multiplex PCR, and the TCRdb table lists in-frame clones only, not all of them. This table holds 65,000 to 80,000 clones, over 65% found once. Details on this clone: Its antigen is not known. At one end, the junction sequence differs from germline, possibly due to a read error.

This TCR was sampled from a human donor with chronic lymphocytic leukemia. The sample here was PBMCs, taken after 24 months of ibrutinib treatment. The chain carries TRBV7-7 and TRBJ2-3; 8 bases line up with TRBD2. The CDR3 DNA reads TGTGCTAGCAGCTTAGCGGGACCGGCAGATACGCAGTATTTT. It yields the protein CASSLAGPADTQYF.